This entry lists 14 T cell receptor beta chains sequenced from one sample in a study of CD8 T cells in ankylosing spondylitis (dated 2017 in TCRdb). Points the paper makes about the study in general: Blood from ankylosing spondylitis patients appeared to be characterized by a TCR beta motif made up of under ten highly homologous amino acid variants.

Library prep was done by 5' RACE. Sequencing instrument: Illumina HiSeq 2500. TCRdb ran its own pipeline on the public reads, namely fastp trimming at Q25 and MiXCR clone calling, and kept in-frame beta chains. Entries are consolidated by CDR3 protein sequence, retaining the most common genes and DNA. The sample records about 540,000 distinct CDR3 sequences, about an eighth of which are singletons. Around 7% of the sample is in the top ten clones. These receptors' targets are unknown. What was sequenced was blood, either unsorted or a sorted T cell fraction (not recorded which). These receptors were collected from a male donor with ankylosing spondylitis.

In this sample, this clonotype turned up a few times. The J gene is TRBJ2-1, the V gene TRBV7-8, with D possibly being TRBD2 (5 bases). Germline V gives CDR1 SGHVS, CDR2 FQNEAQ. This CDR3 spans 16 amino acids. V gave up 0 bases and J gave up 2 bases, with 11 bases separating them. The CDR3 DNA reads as TGTGCCAGCAGCTTAGCGACGGGATCCCCCTACAATGAGCAGTTCTTC. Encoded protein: CASSLATGSPYNEQFF.

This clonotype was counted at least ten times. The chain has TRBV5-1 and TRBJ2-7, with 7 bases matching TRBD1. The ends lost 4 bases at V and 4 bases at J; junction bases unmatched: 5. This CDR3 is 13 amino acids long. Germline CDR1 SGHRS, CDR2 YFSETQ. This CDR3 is CASSLGDRYEQYV. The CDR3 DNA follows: TGCGCCAGCAGCCTCGGGGACAGATACGAGCAGTACGTC.

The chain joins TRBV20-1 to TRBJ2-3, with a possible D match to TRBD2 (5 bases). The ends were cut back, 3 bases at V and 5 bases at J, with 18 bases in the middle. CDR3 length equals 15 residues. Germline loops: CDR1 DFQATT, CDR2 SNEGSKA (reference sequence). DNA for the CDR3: TGCAGTGCTAGGACTACGGGTAGCGAGATAGATACGCAGTATTTT. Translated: CSARTTGSEIDTQYF.

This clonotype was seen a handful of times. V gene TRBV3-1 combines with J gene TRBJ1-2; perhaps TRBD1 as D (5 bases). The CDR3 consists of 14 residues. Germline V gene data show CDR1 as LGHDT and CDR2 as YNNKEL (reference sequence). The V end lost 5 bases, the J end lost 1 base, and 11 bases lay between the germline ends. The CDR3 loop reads CASSTRDFNYGYTF. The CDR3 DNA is TGTGCCAGCAGCACCCGGGACTTTAACTATGGCTACACCTTC.

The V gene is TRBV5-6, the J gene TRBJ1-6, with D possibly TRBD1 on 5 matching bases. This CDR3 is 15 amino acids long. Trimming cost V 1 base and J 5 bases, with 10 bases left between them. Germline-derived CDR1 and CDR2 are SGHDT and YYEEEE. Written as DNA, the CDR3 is TGTGCCAGCAGCTTGTACGGGACCGATAATTCACCCCTCCACTTT. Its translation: CASSLYGTDNSPLHF.

The CDR3 here is CASSPSENTEAFF. The DNA of the CDR3 is TGTGCCAGCAGTCCCAGCGAGAACACTGAAGCTTTCTTT. The chain combines TRBV12-3 or TRBV12-4 with TRBJ1-1; D not certain. V lost 5 bases to trimming and J lost 1 base, with 8 bases between them. The CDR3 is 13 residues long.

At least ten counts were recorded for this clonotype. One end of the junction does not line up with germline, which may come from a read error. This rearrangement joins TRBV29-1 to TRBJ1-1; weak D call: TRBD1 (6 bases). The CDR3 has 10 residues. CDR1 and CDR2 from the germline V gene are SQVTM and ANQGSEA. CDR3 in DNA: TGTTTGACAGGGAACACTGAAGCTTTCTTT. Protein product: CLTGNTEAFF. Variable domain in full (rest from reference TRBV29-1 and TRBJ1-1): SAVISQKPSRDICQRGTSLTIQCQVDSQVTMMFWYRQQPGQSLTLIATANQGSEATYESGFVIDKFPISRPNLTFSTLTVSNMSPEDSSIYLCLTGNTEAFFGQGTRLTVV.

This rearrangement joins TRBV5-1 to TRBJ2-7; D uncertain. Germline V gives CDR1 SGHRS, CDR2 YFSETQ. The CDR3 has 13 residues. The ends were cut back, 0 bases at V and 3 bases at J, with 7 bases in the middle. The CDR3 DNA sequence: TGCGCCAGCAGCTTGGACATTATCTACGAGCAGTACTTC. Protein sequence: CASSLDIIYEQYF.

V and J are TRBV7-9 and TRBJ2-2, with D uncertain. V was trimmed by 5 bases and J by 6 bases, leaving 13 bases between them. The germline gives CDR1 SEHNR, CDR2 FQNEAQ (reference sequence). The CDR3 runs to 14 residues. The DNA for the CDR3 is TGTGCCAGCAGCCAGCTTACGATCTCCGGGGAGCTGTTTTTT. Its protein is CASSQLTISGELFF.

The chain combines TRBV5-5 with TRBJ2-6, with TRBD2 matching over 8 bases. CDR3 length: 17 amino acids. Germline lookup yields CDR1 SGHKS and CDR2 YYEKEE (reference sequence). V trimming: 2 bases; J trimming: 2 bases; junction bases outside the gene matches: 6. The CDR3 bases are TGTGCCAGCAGCTTCCCCGGCGGGGGGCCTGGGGCCAACGTCCTGACTTTC. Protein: CASSFPGGGPGANVLTF.

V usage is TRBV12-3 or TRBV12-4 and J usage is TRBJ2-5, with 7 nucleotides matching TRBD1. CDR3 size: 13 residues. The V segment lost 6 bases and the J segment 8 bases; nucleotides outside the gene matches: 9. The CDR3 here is CASSKGQSVTQYF. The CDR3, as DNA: TGTGCCAGCAGCAAGGGACAGTCTGTAACCCAGTACTTC.

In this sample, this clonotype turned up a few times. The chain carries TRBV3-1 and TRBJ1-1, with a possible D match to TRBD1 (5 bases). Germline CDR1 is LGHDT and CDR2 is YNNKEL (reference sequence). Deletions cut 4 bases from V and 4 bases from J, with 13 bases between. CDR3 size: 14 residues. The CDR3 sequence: CASSPQGGGTEAFF. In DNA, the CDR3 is TGTGCCAGCAGCCCTCAAGGTGGGGGCACTGAAGCTTTCTTT. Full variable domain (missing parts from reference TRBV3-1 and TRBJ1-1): DTAVSQTPKYLVTQMGNDKSIKCEQNLGHDTMYWYKQDSKKFLKIMFSYNNKELIINETVPNRFSPKSPDKAHLNLHINSLELGDSAVYFCASSPQGGGTEAFFGQGTRLTVV.

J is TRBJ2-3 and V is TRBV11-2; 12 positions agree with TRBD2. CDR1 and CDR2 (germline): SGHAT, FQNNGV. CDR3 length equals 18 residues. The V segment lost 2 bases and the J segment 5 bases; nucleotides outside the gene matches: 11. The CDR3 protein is CASSLLPRLAGDLDTQYF. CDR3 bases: TGTGCCAGCAGCTTACTCCCAAGACTAGCGGGAGATTTAGATACGCAGTATTTT.

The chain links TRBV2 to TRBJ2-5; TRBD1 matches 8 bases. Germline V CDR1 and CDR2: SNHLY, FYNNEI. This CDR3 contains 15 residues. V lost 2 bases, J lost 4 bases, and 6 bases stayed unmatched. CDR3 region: CASSETAGGRETQYF. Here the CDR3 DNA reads TGTGCCAGCAGTGAAACGGCAGGGGGCAGAGAGACCCAGTACTTC. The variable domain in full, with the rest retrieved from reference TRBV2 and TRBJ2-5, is EPEVTQTPSHQVTQMGQEVILRCVPISNHLYFYWYRQILGQKVEFLVSFYNNEISEKSEIFDDQFSVERPDGSNFTLKIRSTKLEDSAMYFCASSETAGGRETQYFGPGTRLLVL.